This T cell receptor beta chain was found in a study of cytomegalovirus exposure and HLA in healthy donors. The study ran its PCR with 60 Vbeta and 13 Jbeta primers. Libraries were prepared by immunoSEQ multiplex PCR; TCRdb keeps only in-frame clonotypes and omits some of them. The sample records roughly 180,000 clones, about 80% being singletons. Per germline, CDR1 SEHNR and CDR2 FQNEAQ (reference sequence). The CDR3 consists of 15 residues. The trim removed 5 bases at V and 8 bases at J, leaving 13 bases unmatched. The origin of this receptor is a man aged 25-45 years in good health and CMV-seronegative. The chain has TRBV7-9 and TRBJ2-7, with TRBD1 matching over 9 bases. The source material was PBMCs. The CDR3 DNA is TGTGCCAGCAGCCCGCCCGGGACAGGGTCGGCGAAGCAGTACTTC. The encoded protein is CASSPPGTGSAKQYF.